Listed below are T cell receptor beta chains from one sample, sequenced in a study of shared clonotypes between healthy human individuals. Sequenced by immunoSEQ multiplex PCR; TCRdb stores in-frame clones only, minus some. The table records about 870,000 clones, 80% to 95% of them present only once. Sequences were obtained from naive CD8+ T cells sorted from blood. All receptors come from a man aged 25 to 40 in good health. Both conserved end residues are trimmed from each CDR3. The D gene is left open where the match is weak.

J | V | D | CDR3
TRBJ1-2 | TRBV28 | TRBD1 | ASSLFTPGTEGGYT
TRBJ2-7 | TRBV13 | TRBD1 | ASSWAQGASYEQY
TRBJ1-1 | TRBV6-6 | . | ASSYSGVYEAF
TRBJ2-7 | TRBV28 | TRBD1 | ASAKPRQGTYEQY
TRBJ2-3 | TRBV11-2 | TRBD2 | ASSLDSRLAGGRNTQY
TRBJ2-3 | TRBV7-9 | TRBD2 | ASRSGLAGVVDTQY
TRBJ1-2 | TRBV5-4 | . | ASSLAQGSYGYT
TRBJ2-6 | TRBV6-1 | TRBD1 | ATWTGYSGANVLT
TRBJ1-2 | TRBV27 | TRBD1 | ASSPTGLSYGYT
TRBJ1-2 | TRBV9 | . | ASSLREN
TRBJ1-1 | TRBV7-9 | TRBD1 | ASSRTGGAENTEAF
TRBJ2-7 | TRBV28 | TRBD1 | ASSSGQGAREQY
TRBJ1-2 | TRBV27 | . | ASSLGKLGGYT
TRBJ2-1 | TRBV5-1 | . | ASSLAEDYNEQF
TRBJ2-1 | TRBV5-1 | . | ASSSLNGLDHNEQF
TRBJ2-7 | TRBV27 | TRBD2 | ASSLGLAGAYEQY
TRBJ1-4 | TRBV10-3 | . | AISEAGEGEKLF
TRBJ2-4 | TRBV10-1 | . | ASSEFAVGRKY
TRBJ2-1 | TRBV2 | TRBD2 | ASRKRTITSGGGSYNEQF
TRBJ2-5 | TRBV6-1 | . | ASSEGGGFEETQY
TRBJ2-1 | TRBV11-3 | . | ASSSTGAPQF
TRBJ2-3 | TRBV10-1 | TRBD1 | ASRGGLGSTDTQY
TRBJ1-2 | TRBV7-9 | . | ASSLYLAGEAYGYT
TRBJ2-7 | TRBV7-9 | TRBD2 | ASSALSGAYEQY
TRBJ2-1 | TRBV12-1 | . | ASSYRLAEYNEQF
TRBJ2-3 | TRBV7-8 | . | ASSLITSLGTNTQY
TRBJ1-1 | TRBV19 | . | ASSQGYTEAF
TRBJ2-7 | TRBV6-1 | TRBD1 | ATPLPGQSYGQY
TRBJ2-7 | TRBV11-2 | . | ASSPGGYEQY
TRBJ2-7 | TRBV10-3 | TRBD1 | AIRDRDRGYEQY
TRBJ2-3 | TRBV21-1 | . | ASGQTRRNPQY
TRBJ2-3 | TRBV12-5 | . | ASGLGHTDTQY
TRBJ2-1 | TRBV5-1 | . | ASKGTYNEQF
TRBJ2-7 | TRBV6-1 | . | ASSEVGGDEQY
TRBJ2-3 | TRBV11-2 | TRBD2 | ASSEEAGVWKDTQY
TRBJ2-1 | TRBV7-9 | . | ASSLGPASNNEQF
TRBJ2-1 | TRBV30 | . | AWSVSGYNEQF
TRBJ2-7 | TRBV23-1 | . | ASTSPWGVRSSYEQY
TRBJ2-1 | TRBV5-1 | TRBD2 | ASSSSGPYNEQF
TRBJ2-7 | TRBV7-9 | TRBD2 | ASSFPKTSGRISPYEQY
TRBJ2-3 | TRBV11-2 | TRBD2 | ASSLGGGLAGEEDTQY
TRBJ2-1 | TRBV27 | TRBD1 | ASSPDRVIYNEQF